The 8 T cell receptor beta chains in this list originate from one sample, sequenced in a study of CD8+ T cells in alopecia areata. In each case, RNA was isolated and then reverse transcribed into cDNA as the sequencing template. Assay used: immunoSEQ multiplex PCR; TCRdb lists only in-frame clones, some missing. This sample has roughly 60,000 clones, with 44% found just once. Sample: NKG2D-low CD8+ T cells sorted from blood. These receptors all come from a human donor with alopecia areata.

The chain couples TRBV7-6 to TRBJ2-1; D is unresolved. The germline V gene encodes CDR1 SGHVS and CDR2 FNYEAQ. This CDR3 comprises 19 residues. Deletions cut 0 bases from V and 7 bases from J, with 25 bases between. The CDR3 DNA reads as TGTGCCAGCAGCTTAGCGAGAGGCAAGAACACGGGCAATATTAATGAGCAGTTCTTC. Translation gives CASSLARGKNTGNINEQFF.

The chain carries TRBV30 and TRBJ2-5, with D tentatively TRBD1 or TRBD2 (5 bases each). With 0 bases removed from V and 3 bases from J, the gap between germline ends came to 8 bases. Germline V gives CDR1 GTSNPN, CDR2 SVGIG (reference sequence). There are 13 residues in the CDR3. CDR3 coding DNA: TGTGCCTGGAGTGTAGAGGGGAAAGAGACCCAGTACTTC. Encoded protein: CAWSVEGKETQYF.

The V gene is TRBV18, the J gene TRBJ2-7; D unresolved. Trimming shortened V by 0 bases and J by 0 bases, and 3 bases separated the two germline ends. In germline, CDR1 is KGHSH, CDR2 LQKENI. This CDR3 region has 13 residues. The CDR3 bases are TGTGCCAGCTCACCACCAGCCTCCTACGAGCAGTACTTC. Its protein is CASSPPASYEQYF.

The chain employs TRBV4-1 and TRBJ2-3; TRBD2 aligns across 8 bases. CDR1 MGHRA and CDR2 YSYEKL come from the germline V gene. This CDR3 contains 15 residues. The trim removed 6 bases at V and 2 bases at J, leaving 7 bases unmatched. The DNA for the CDR3 is TGCGCCAGCAGGCCCCCGGGGGGGGACACAGATACGCAGTATTTT. Its protein is CASRPPGGDTDTQYF.

The table lists this clone with a few counts. The chain is built from TRBV7-8 and TRBJ2-1; 7 bases fit TRBD1. Germline V lookup: CDR1 SGHVS, CDR2 FQNEAQ. Losses at the gene ends were 2 bases for V and 8 bases for J; bases not matched to a gene: 6. CDR3 length: 14 amino acids. The CDR3 loop reads CASSLYRQGDEQFF. CDR3 DNA: TGTGCCAGCAGCTTATATCGACAGGGTGATGAGCAGTTCTTC. Full variable domain (rest looked up from reference TRBV7-8 and TRBJ2-1): GAGVSQSPRYKVAKRGQDVALRCDPISGHVSLFWYQQALGQGPEFLTYFQNEAQLDKSGLPSDRFFAERPEGSVSTLKIQRTQQEDSAVYLCASSLYRQGDEQFFGPGTRLTVL.

The chain carries TRBV13 and TRBJ1-1; D is unresolved. CDR3 size: 14 residues. CDR1 and CDR2 (germline): PRHDT, FYEKMQ (reference sequence). Trimming shortened V by 0 bases and J by 10 bases, and 15 bases separated the two germline ends. CDR3 amino acids: CASSLGRDPMAAFF. The CDR3 coding sequence is TGTGCCAGCAGCTTAGGCCGTGACCCCATGGCAGCTTTCTTT.

V gene TRBV29-1 combines with J gene TRBJ2-7, with D perhaps matching TRBD2 (6 bases). From germline, CDR1 is SQVTM and CDR2 ANQGSEA. Between the trimmed V and J ends, which lost 3 bases and 0 bases, there was a span of 6 bases. The CDR3 has 12 residues. Here the CDR3 DNA reads TGCAGCGTTGACGGGGGCTCCTACGAGCAGTACTTC. The encoded protein is CSVDGGSYEQYF.

J is TRBJ2-7 and V is TRBV7-3, with D possibly being TRBD1 (6 bases). The CDR3 covers 13 residues. The germline CDR1 and CDR2 sequences are SGHTA and FQGTGA. The chain's CDR3 is CASGLGGRNEQYF. In nucleotides, the CDR3 is TGTGCGAGCGGTTTAGGGGGAAGGAACGAGCAGTACTTC. The whole variable domain, remainder taken from reference TRBV7-3 and TRBJ2-7, is GAGVSQTPSNKVTEKGKYVELRCDPISGHTALYWYRQSLGQGPEFLIYFQGTGAADDSGLPNDRFFAVRPEGSVSTLKIQRTERGDSAVYLCASGLGGRNEQYFGPGTRLTVT.